Below, 9 T cell receptor beta chains from the same sample are listed, as sequenced in a study of T-cell memory formation after mild COVID-19. TCRdb processed the 5' RACE reads anew with MiXCR; each CDR3 protein has one entry. The sample yields roughly 180,000 distinct CDR3 sequences, roughly 11% seen once. Sequenced: PBMCs or a T cell subset sorted from them (not recorded which). These receptors came from a young man who had mild COVID-19 (a few samples of this study predate the infection). Cell type and time point are not known.

This clonotype has a handful of counts. The rearrangement links TRBV20-1 to TRBJ2-3, with 7 bases aligning to TRBD2. Germline CDR1 reads DFQATT; CDR2 reads SNEGSKA (reference sequence). This CDR3 comprises 16 residues. After removal of 0 bases from V and 2 bases from J, the junction contained 8 bases not matched to a gene. CDR3 DNA sequence: TGCAGTGCTAGAGATGAGACTAGCCATAACACAGATACGCAGTATTTT. Translation: CSARDETSHNTDTQYF.

V gene TRBV18 combines with J gene TRBJ1-5; TRBD1 aligns across 7 bases. Germline V gene data show CDR1 as KGHSH and CDR2 as LQKENI. CDR3 length: 17 residues. Trimming took 0 bases from V and 2 from J; bases not matched to a gene: 7. CDR3 DNA sequence: TGTGCCAGCTCACCACCTCTACAGGGGCATCGCAATCAGCCCCAGCATTTT. Encoded protein: CASSPPLQGHRNQPQHF. The entire variable domain, with the rest obtained from reference TRBV18 and TRBJ1-5, is as follows: NAGVMQNPRHLVRRRGQEARLRCSPMKGHSHVYWYRQLPEEGLKFMVYLQKENIIDESGMPKERFSAEFPKEGPSILRIQQVVRGDSAAYFCASSPPLQGHRNQPQHFGDGTRLSIL.

This clonotype came up a few times. The chain links TRBV6-6 to TRBJ2-7; TRBD1 agrees at 9 bases. The V gene end was trimmed by 4 bases and the J gene end by 6 bases; junction bases not matched to a gene: 4. Germline V gene data show CDR1 as MNHNY and CDR2 as SVGAGI (reference sequence). CDR3 length: 13 amino acids. CDR3 in amino acids: CASSLGQGIEQYF. CDR3 coding DNA: TGTGCCAGCAGTTTGGGACAGGGCATCGAGCAGTACTTC.

The CDR3 DNA follows: TGCGCCAGCAGCCCAGGTGGGATTGTCTATGGCTACACCTTC. Amino acids: CASSPGGIVYGYTF. V usage is TRBV5-1 and J usage is TRBJ1-2; D not resolved. The V gene's germline CDR1 is SGHRS and CDR2 YFSETQ. V lost 4 bases and J 4 bases, leaving 14 bases between the germline ends. The CDR3 loop spans 14 amino acids.

This rearrangement joins TRBV7-9 to TRBJ2-5; weak D call: TRBD1 (5 bases). The CDR3 spans 13 residues. V lost 5 bases to trimming and J lost 5 bases, with 12 bases between them. Germline CDR1 is SEHNR and CDR2 is FQNEAQ (reference sequence). Written as DNA, the CDR3 is TGTGCCAGCAGCCCCCGCAGGGTCGAGACCCAGTACTTC. Its protein is CASSPRRVETQYF.

J is TRBJ1-3 and V is TRBV20-1; a possible D gene is TRBD1 (6 bases). CDR3 length equals 13 residues. Germline assignment: CDR1 DFQATT and CDR2 SNEGSKA (reference sequence). Trimming removed 6 bases from V and 3 bases from J, with 12 bases in between. The CDR3 is CSAEGGGGNTIYF. In DNA form, the CDR3 reads TGCAGTGCAGAGGGAGGGGGTGGAAACACCATATATTTT.

This clonotype occurred a few times. The CDR3 DNA reads TGTGCCAGCAGATTTAGACAGGGGTCCTTGGAGACCCAGTACTTC. Translation gives CASRFRQGSLETQYF. V gene TRBV2 combines with J gene TRBJ2-5; 8 nucleotides agree with TRBD1. Per the germline V gene, CDR1 is SNHLY and CDR2 is FYNNEI. With 6 bases clipped from V and 5 bases from J, the junction kept 11 bases outside the gene matches. This CDR3 spans 15 amino acids.

This clonotype has only a few counts. The chain couples TRBV7-2 to TRBJ1-2, with TRBD1 identical over 7 bases. This CDR3 is built from 15 residues. After removal of 1 base from V and 4 bases from J, the junction contained 6 bases not matched to a gene. Looked up from germline, CDR1 is SGHTA and CDR2 is FQGNSA. CDR3 DNA sequence: TGTGCCAGCAGCTTAGACAGGGGCGCCGGCTATGGCTACACCTTC. Translated: CASSLDRGAGYGYTF.

This clonotype was observed a few times. V gene TRBV5-6 combines with J gene TRBJ2-5; 10 bases line up with TRBD2. The CDR3 loop spans 15 amino acids. V lost 4 bases and J lost 5; bases outside the gene matches: 8. Germline V gives CDR1 SGHDT, CDR2 YYEEEE. This chain's CDR3 is CASSRASGSGETQYF. The DNA for the CDR3 is TGTGCCAGCAGCCGGGCTAGCGGGAGTGGGGAGACCCAGTACTTC. Based on the CDR3 plus reference TRBV5-6 and TRBJ2-5, the full variable domain is DAGVTQSPTHLIKTRGQQVTLRCSPKSGHDTVSWYQQALGQGPQFIFQYYEEEERQRGNFPDRFSGHQFPNYSSELNVNALLLGDSALYLCASSRASGSGETQYFGPGTRLLVL.